This TCR beta chain comes out of a study of blood T cell repertoires in COVID-19 (dated by TCRdb to the early 2020s). The study in broad terms: Collaborator samples came from the United States, Italy and Spain and covered acute and convalescent phases of COVID-19. The prospective study material was composed of cDNA or gDNA derived from T cells, B-cell-depleted T cells, or PBMCs. A freely available public database, intended as a resource for researchers studying the immune response to SARS-CoV-2, is where the repertoires were released. Where available, HLA class I and class II types were obtained from metadata supplied by the sample provider rather than from assay-based typing. Deeply sampled blood TCRbeta repertoires from subjects exposed to, actively infected with, or recovered from COVID-19 were included in the dataset. Samples came from the ongoing ImmuneRACE study (first 160 participants) plus 1,254 subjects from 6 global collaborators. The sample metadata nearly always contained a de-identified subject ID, COVID-19 status, age in years and sex.

The germline V gene provides CDR1 SGHNT and CDR2 YENEEA. Germline trimming amounts to 6 bases on V and 1 base on J, with 15 as the count of junction bases outside the gene matches. The cysteine opens and the phenylalanine closes a CDR3 of 18 amino acids. The DNA shown is the 54-base CDR3, in frame from base 1. TCRbeta CDR3 regions were amplified from genomic DNA by means of the immunoSEQ Assay, a bias-controlled multiplex PCR. The authors' pipeline ran thus. Within the assay, amplification of reference gene primers was used to estimate how many nucleated cells each sample contained. Sequence reads were collapsed and filtered to measure the absolute abundance of every unique TCRbeta CDR3 rearrangement. Productive Simpson clonality was computed per sample as the square root of Simpson's diversity index over productive rearrangements. Not all clones reach the TCRdb copy of this immuneACCESS table, which keeps in-frame sequences only. Checked studies attribute under half of the gap to unresolved V genes and leave the rest unexplained. V and J calls and clone size are copied from that table; D and trimming were computed from the DNA. The sample profile shows fewer than 250,000 clones; about nine tenths of them were found once. Under 7% of the sample comes from the top ten.

Another Seattle source contributed samples from volunteer blood donors who had recovered from COVID-19. The collaborating institutions used their own protocols to collect whole blood in K2EDTA tubes. For TCRbeta analysis, collaborator samples were shipped as frozen whole blood, as isolated PBMCs, or as DNA extracted from either sample type. Notes on this clone: Its antigen is still unknown. No quality values exist for individual bases; no much larger clone is one base distant.

Study-wide findings and limitations: The amount of clinical and demographic metadata varied by source and participant and was provided uncurated.

The sequence joins TRBV11-3 to TRBJ2-1; 7 junctional bases match TRBD2. The source material was peripheral blood. The TCR was taken from a man between 60 and 75 years old who had recovered from COVID-19. The CDR3 in this case is CASRLERLAVSSYNEQFF. The DNA reads as follows: TGTGCCAGCAGGCTCGAGCGGCTAGCGGTTTCATCCTACAATGAGCAGTTCTTC.